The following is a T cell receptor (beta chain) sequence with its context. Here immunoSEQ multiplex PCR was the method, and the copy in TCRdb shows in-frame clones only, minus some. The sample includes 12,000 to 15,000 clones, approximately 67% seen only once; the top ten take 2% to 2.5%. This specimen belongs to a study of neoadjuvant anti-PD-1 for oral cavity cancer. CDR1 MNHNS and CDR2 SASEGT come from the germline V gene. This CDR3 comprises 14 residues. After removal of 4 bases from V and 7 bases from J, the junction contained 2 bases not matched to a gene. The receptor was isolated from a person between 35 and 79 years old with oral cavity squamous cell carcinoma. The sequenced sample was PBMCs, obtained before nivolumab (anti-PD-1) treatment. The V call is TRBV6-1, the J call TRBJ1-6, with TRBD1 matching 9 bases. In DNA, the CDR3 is TGTGCCAGCAGTGTCGACAGGGGGAATTCACCCCTCCACTTT. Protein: CASSVDRGNSPLHF.